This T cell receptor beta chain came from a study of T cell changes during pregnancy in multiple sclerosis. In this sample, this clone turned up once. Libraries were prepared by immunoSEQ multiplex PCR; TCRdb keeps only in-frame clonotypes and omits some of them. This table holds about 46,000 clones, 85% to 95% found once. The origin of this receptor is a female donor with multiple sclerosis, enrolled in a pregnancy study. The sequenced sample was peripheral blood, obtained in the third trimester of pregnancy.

The CDR3 is CASSEIEQGRQTQYF. The CDR3 DNA sequence: TGTGCCAGCAGTGAAATCGAACAGGGTCGGCAGACCCAGTACTTC. The V gene is TRBV25-1, the J gene TRBJ2-5; maybe TRBD1 (6 bases). This CDR3 is 15 amino acids long. V gave up 2 bases and J gave up 6 bases, with 16 bases separating them. Germline V gives CDR1 MGHDK, CDR2 SYGVNS.